Below, 18 T cell receptor beta chains from the same sample are listed, as sequenced in a study of blood T cell repertoires in COVID-19. Clones were sequenced by immunoSEQ multiplex PCR, and TCRdb holds only the in-frame ones, with some missing. This repertoire shows more than 200,000 clones, approximately 90% found once; its top ten account for 2.7%. The sequencing sample was made of peripheral blood. Source of these receptors: a man aged 25 to 40 with COVID-19, enrolled during active disease.

The chain combines TRBV7-3 with TRBJ2-7; perhaps TRBD2 as D (6 bases). The V and J ends lost 2 bases and 3 bases respectively, with 11 bases between them. Germline V gene sequence: CDR1 SGHTA, CDR2 FQGTGA. There are 14 residues in the CDR3. The CDR3 DNA reads TGTGCCAGCAGCTTATTGGGACTCAACTACGAGCAGTACTTC. Protein sequence: CASSLLGLNYEQYF.

The CDR3 DNA is TGTGCCAGCTCACCAAAAGATCCAGGGTTAAACACCATATATTTT. Encoded protein: CASSPKDPGLNTIYF. The chain employs TRBV18 and TRBJ1-3, with D maybe TRBD1 (5 bases). CDR3 length: 15 residues. Germline V CDR1 and CDR2: KGHSH, LQKENI. V was clipped by 2 bases and J by 6 bases, with 14 bases between them.

The chain links TRBV27 to TRBJ1-4; D might be TRBD1 (6 bases). The CDR3 sequence is 14 residues long. Germline V gene sequence: CDR1 MNHEY, CDR2 SMNVEV (reference sequence). The germline V and J ends were trimmed by 3 bases and 3 bases, with 8 bases remaining between them. In DNA, the CDR3 is TGTGCCAGCAGTTTTGGACAGTCTAATGAAAAACTGTTTTTT. The encoded protein is CASSFGQSNEKLFF.

CDR3 sequence: CASSFDISYNEQFF. As DNA, the CDR3 is TGTGCCAGCAGTTTCGACATCTCCTACAATGAGCAGTTCTTC. The J gene is TRBJ2-1, the V gene TRBV27, with D unresolved. Germline values: CDR1 MNHEY, CDR2 SMNVEV (reference sequence). The CDR3 has 14 amino acids. Trimming pared 3 bases from V and 0 bases from J, leaving 6 bases between.

The rearrangement joins TRBV6-6 to TRBJ1-1; unclear D gene. CDR3 length: 14 residues. Trimming stripped 5 bases from V and 2 bases from J, with 12 bases between. Germline V gene sequence: CDR1 MNHNY, CDR2 SVGAGI (reference sequence). Written as DNA, the CDR3 is TGTGCCAGCAGTCCTAGGACGGGAAACACTGAAGCTTTCTTT. Translation: CASSPRTGNTEAFF.

The gene calls are TRBV27 and TRBJ1-1; the match to TRBD1 covers 9 bases. There are 13 residues in the CDR3. Germline CDR1 and CDR2: MNHEY and SMNVEV (reference sequence). V was pared by 3 bases and J by 10 bases, with 6 bases of the junction left unmatched. For the CDR3, the DNA is TGTGCCAGCAGTTTCCTGACGACAGGGGGAGCTTTCTTT. Translation gives CASSFLTTGGAFF.

This chain links TRBV5-8 with TRBJ2-1; 10 nucleotides agree with TRBD2. The V gene end was trimmed by 4 bases and the J gene end by 0 bases; junction bases not matched to a gene: 13. This CDR3 is 19 amino acids long. CDR1 and CDR2 (germline): SGHTS, YDEGEE. The CDR3 loop reads CASSPSGTSVDSSYNEQFF. CDR3 sequence (DNA): TGTGCCAGCAGCCCTTCCGGGACTAGCGTCGATAGCTCCTACAATGAGCAGTTCTTC.

This clone was observed once. This chain links TRBV7-9 with TRBJ2-7, with 7 nucleotides matching TRBD2. The CDR3 covers 13 residues. In germline, CDR1 is SEHNR, CDR2 FQNEAQ (reference sequence). J gave up 5 bases and V 1 base, and 2 bases lay outside the gene matches. The CDR3 reads CASSLGRGNEQYF. For the CDR3, the DNA is TGTGCCAGCAGCTTAGGGCGGGGGAACGAGCAGTACTTC.

A word on this clone: This specimen includes other DNA sequences encoding the same CDR3. The chain uses TRBV29-1 and TRBJ1-2; 7 bases match TRBD1. Germline CDR1 SQVTM, CDR2 ANQGSEA. The CDR3 is made up of 12 amino acids. After removal of 2 bases from V and 5 bases from J, the junction contained 2 bases not matched to a gene. The CDR3 reads CSVEPGGYGYTF. For the CDR3, the DNA is TGCAGCGTTGAACCAGGGGGTTATGGCTACACCTTC.

The count of this clone is one. This chain links TRBV3-1 (or the pseudogene TRBV3-2) with TRBJ1-4, with D possibly TRBD1 on 5 matching bases. Germline CDR1 and CDR2: LGHDT and YNNKEL (reference sequence). CDR3 length: 14 amino acids. V lost 4 bases to trimming and J lost 5 bases, with 11 bases between them. The CDR3 region is CASSRRAGNEKLFF. The CDR3 DNA is TGTGCCAGCAGCCGCAGGGCGGGAAATGAAAAACTGTTTTTT.

The V call is TRBV5-1, the J call TRBJ1-1, with D possibly being TRBD1 (5 bases). Looked up from germline, CDR1 is SGHRS and CDR2 is YFSETQ. V shed 0 bases and J shed 8 bases, with 14 bases lying between them. The CDR3 loop spans 14 amino acids. The CDR3 reads CASSLGQNLGEAFF. The DNA for the CDR3 is TGCGCCAGCAGCTTGGGACAGAACTTGGGGGAAGCTTTCTTT.

The sample holds one count of this clone. DNA for the CDR3: TGTGCCAGCAGACTCACAGGCATGAACACTGAAGCTTTCTTT. Residues: CASRLTGMNTEAFF. The V gene is TRBV2, the J gene TRBJ1-1, with D possibly TRBD1 on 5 matching bases. The CDR3 spans 14 residues. Per germline, CDR1 SNHLY and CDR2 FYNNEI. The V end lost 6 bases, the J end lost 0 bases, and 11 bases lay between the germline ends.

CDR3 sequence reads: CASSSHLQGQPQHF. DNA of the CDR3: TGTGCCAGTAGTTCGCACCTCCAGGGTCAGCCCCAGCATTTT. The chain couples TRBV19 to TRBJ1-5; TRBD1 might be the D (5 bases). The germline V gene has CDR1 LNHDA and CDR2 SQIVND (reference sequence). Trimming removed 5 bases from V and 6 bases from J, with 14 bases in between. The CDR3 runs 14 residues.

The gene calls are TRBV5-6 and TRBJ1-2; TRBD1 might be the D (6 bases). CDR1 is SGHDT, CDR2 YYEEEE, per germline. Deletions cut 2 bases from V and 5 bases from J, with 13 bases between. This CDR3 is built from 14 residues. For the CDR3, the DNA is TGTGCCAGCAGCTTAGGGGGGGCGCGTTATGGCTACACCTTC. This codes for CASSLGGARYGYTF. The whole variable domain, filled in from reference TRBV5-6 and TRBJ1-2, reads DAGVTQSPTHLIKTRGQQVTLRCSPKSGHDTVSWYQQALGQGPQFIFQYYEEEERQRGNFPDRFSGHQFPNYSSELNVNALLLGDSALYLCASSLGGARYGYTFGSGTRLTVV.

This clone appeared a single time. The chain uses TRBV7-9 and TRBJ2-7, with TRBD2 matching 8 bases. This CDR3 spans 15 amino acids. Germline lookup yields CDR1 SEHNR and CDR2 FQNEAQ (reference sequence). J was trimmed by 3 bases and V by 5 bases; bases with no gene match: 9. For the CDR3, the DNA is TGTGCCAGCAGCGATCCAGCGGGAGCCTTCTACGAGCAGTACTTC. It encodes CASSDPAGAFYEQYF.

The V and J genes are TRBV19 and TRBJ1-1; 7 bases map to TRBD1. Germline CDR1 LNHDA, CDR2 SQIVND (reference sequence). This CDR3 contains 14 residues. V shed 3 bases and J 3 bases; nucleotides not matched to a gene: 4. The CDR3 protein is CASSMRGRDTEAFF. The CDR3 region has the DNA TGTGCCAGTAGTATGAGGGGGCGGGACACTGAAGCTTTCTTT.

The V call is TRBV5-1, the J call TRBJ1-1, with 10 bases aligning to TRBD1. Germline assignment: CDR1 SGHRS and CDR2 YFSETQ. The CDR3 has 15 residues. The J segment lost 1 base and the V segment lost 0 bases, leaving 0 bases of the junction unmatched. The CDR3 loop is CASSLGDRGNTEAFF. The CDR3, as DNA: TGCGCCAGCAGCTTGGGGGACAGGGGGAACACTGAAGCTTTCTTT.

The chain carries TRBV5-1 and TRBJ2-6; 9 bases are shared with TRBD2. CDR1 is SGHRS, CDR2 YFSETQ, per germline. The CDR3 loop spans 16 amino acids. With 4 bases clipped from V and 0 bases from J, the junction kept 2 bases outside the gene matches. In nucleotides, the CDR3 is TGCGCCAGCAGCGCGGGGGGGAGCTCTGGGGCCAACGTCCTGACTTTC. Encoded protein: CASSAGGSSGANVLTF.